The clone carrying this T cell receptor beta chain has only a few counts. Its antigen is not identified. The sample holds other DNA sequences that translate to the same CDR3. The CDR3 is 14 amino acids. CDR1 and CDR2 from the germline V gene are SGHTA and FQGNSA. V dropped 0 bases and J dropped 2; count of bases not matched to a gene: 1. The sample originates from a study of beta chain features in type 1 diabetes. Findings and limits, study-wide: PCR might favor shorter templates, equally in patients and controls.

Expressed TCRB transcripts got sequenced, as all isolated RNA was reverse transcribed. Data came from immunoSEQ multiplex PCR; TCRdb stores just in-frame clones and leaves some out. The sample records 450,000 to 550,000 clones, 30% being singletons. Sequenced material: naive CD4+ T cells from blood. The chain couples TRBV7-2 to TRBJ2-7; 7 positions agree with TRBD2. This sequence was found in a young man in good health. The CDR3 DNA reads TGTGCCAGCAGCTTAGCGGGAGGGACCTACGAGCAGTACTTC. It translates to CASSLAGGTYEQYF.